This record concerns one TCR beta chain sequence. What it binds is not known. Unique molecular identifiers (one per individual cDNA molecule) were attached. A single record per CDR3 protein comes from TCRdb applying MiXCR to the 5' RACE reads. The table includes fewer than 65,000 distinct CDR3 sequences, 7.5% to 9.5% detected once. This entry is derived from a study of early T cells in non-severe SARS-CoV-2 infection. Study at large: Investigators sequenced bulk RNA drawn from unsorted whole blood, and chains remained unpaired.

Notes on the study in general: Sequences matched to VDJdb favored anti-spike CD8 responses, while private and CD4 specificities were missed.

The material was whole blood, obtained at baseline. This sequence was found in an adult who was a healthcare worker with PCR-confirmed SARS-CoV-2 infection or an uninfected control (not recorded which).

CDR3 bases: TGTGCCAGCAGCGCAACCGGGACAGGGGGAAAGAAACTGTTTTTT. Its protein is CASSATGTGGKKLFF. This chain links TRBV11-2 with TRBJ1-4; 11 nucleotides align to TRBD1. Trimming cost V 5 bases and J 11 bases; bases outside gene matches: 10. CDR1 and CDR2 (germline): SGHAT, FQNNGV. There are 15 residues in the CDR3.